This TCR beta chain was captured in a study of T cells after yellow fever vaccination (dated by TCRdb to between 2017 and 2020). General notes on the study: Libraries from fractions with low cell numbers were prepared with the SMART-Seq v4 Ultra Low Input RNA kit. Bulk TCR alpha and beta repertoires were sequenced longitudinally to track T-cell clones before and after primary and booster YFV17D yellow fever vaccination. Two healthy male donors, one aged 18 to 30 and one aged 30 to 40 years, made up the cohort. Blood was collected at multiple timepoints before and after primary and secondary immunization, and bulk PBMC replicates and cell subsets were isolated.

Synthesis of TCR cDNA relied on 5'RACE template switching, a step that introduced a universal primer site along with unique molecular identifiers. Priming of cDNA synthesis was performed from both the TCR alpha and TCR beta constant segments. Two PCR steps were used to amplify libraries, with sample barcodes and sequencing adapters being added in the second step. Sequencing of libraries was done on Illumina HiSeq 2500 (2x100 bp) or NovaSeq (2x150 bp). The authors processed their data as follows. MIGEC was used to demultiplex reads and collapse the reads into UMI consensus sequences, and MiXCR was used for V(D)J alignment. Using edgeR on replicate PBMC samples, clonotypes were called vaccine-responding if FDR was below 0.01 and the log2 fold change was above 5 up to day 15. Bulk clonotypes were assigned CD4 or CD8 identity according to which sequenced CD4 or CD8 repertoire held them at higher abundance. TCRdb passed the public sequencing reads through fastp at Q25 and MiXCR, retaining productive beta sequences. Records with the same CDR3 protein are collapsed into one entry carrying the most frequent genes and DNA. These V and J calls rely on TCRdb rather than the paper's analysis. Within this sample are around 250,000 distinct CDR3 sequences, with 6.9% of them counted one time only. Together, the top ten hold over 0.65% of the sample.

This clonotype has more than one count but fewer than ten. What antigen it recognizes has not been identified. This may be a read error: a much more frequent sequence differs by one nucleotide. The CDR3 runs 12 amino acids, cysteine and phenylalanine included. Here the CDR3 DNA is all that survives: 36 bases in frame from base 1. V and J are truncated by 5 bases and 0 bases respectively, leaving an intervening sequence of 3 bases. Based on the germline V gene, the CDR1 and CDR2 sequences are LGHNA and YSLEER. Reading the label with the study, this specimen's treatment or condition is: live attenuated yellow fever vaccine strain. PBMCs were isolated from peripheral blood using a standard Ficoll-Paque protocol. Dynabeads CD4 and CD8 positive selection kits were used to isolate CD4 and CD8 T-cell fractions. RNA was extracted with TriZol from bulk PBMCs, CD4 and CD8 fractions, and dextramer-positive and dextramer-negative fractions.

What the authors observed across the whole study: Only a couple of donors were included in the study, so the extent to which the findings can be generalized is limited. The secondary T-cell response was weaker than the primary response but faster, peaking on day 5 instead of day 15. A small fraction of clonotypes appeared in both the CD4 and CD8 compartments, likely as a result of convergent recombination. After the booster, most clones that had expanded after primary vaccination were detected again (around 95% of CD4 and 70% to 90% of CD8), suggesting broad maintenance of memory. FACS-sorted repertoires could contain abundant contaminating clonotypes from the bulk population, so computational filtering was required.

The receptor comes from a young man who received the YFV17D yellow fever vaccine. Recombination linked TRBV4-3 to TRBJ2-3, with the D segment identity uncertain. The material sequenced was CD4+ T cells sorted from PBMCs, taken 15 days after the yellow fever booster vaccination. The nucleotide sequence is given as TGCGCCAGCAGCGTAAGCACAGATACGCAGTATTTT. This translates into CASSVSTDTQYF.